These 32 T cell receptor beta chains originate from one sample sequenced in a study of cytomegalovirus exposure and HLA in healthy donors. It was with 60 Vbeta and 13 Jbeta primers that the PCR ran. Profiled with immunoSEQ multiplex PCR; TCRdb holds only in-frame clones, not every one. The table lists 65,000 to 95,000 clones. The sample consisted of PBMCs. These receptors came from a man in his thirties or forties in good health and CMV-seronegative.

The gene calls are TRBV9 and TRBJ1-1, with 7 bases matching TRBD1. The CDR3 runs to 16 residues. CDR1 and CDR2 from the germline V gene are SGDLS and YYNGEE. The junction had 14 bases not matched to a gene; V was cut back by 3 bases and J by 6 bases. CDR3 sequence: CASSAEPGQLFSEAFF. DNA for the CDR3: TGTGCCAGCAGCGCAGAACCGGGACAGCTATTCTCTGAAGCTTTCTTT.

The gene calls are TRBV29-1 and TRBJ1-3; D possibly corresponds to TRBD1 (6 bases). CDR1 is SQVTM, CDR2 ANQGSEA, per germline. The germline V and J ends were trimmed by 7 bases and 1 base, with 11 bases remaining between them. This CDR3 comprises 13 residues. CDR3 sequence reads: CSAQGLSGNTIYF. CDR3 sequence (DNA): TGCAGCGCCCAGGGGCTTTCTGGAAACACCATATATTTT. Full variable domain (missing parts from reference TRBV29-1 and TRBJ1-3): SAVISQKPSRDICQRGTSLTIQCQVDSQVTMMFWYRQQPGQSLTLIATANQGSEATYESGFVIDKFPISRPNLTFSTLTVSNMSPEDSSIYLCSAQGLSGNTIYFGEGSWLTVV.

The rearrangement links TRBV5-1 to TRBJ2-1; TRBD2 agrees at 12 bases. Germline CDR1 is SGHRS and CDR2 is YFSETQ. The CDR3 covers 17 residues. The V segment lost 0 bases and the J segment 7 bases; nucleotides outside the gene matches: 8. CDR3 sequence: CASSLGFRLAGVNEQFF. The CDR3 DNA is TGCGCCAGCAGCTTGGGATTTAGACTAGCGGGAGTTAATGAGCAGTTCTTC.

The J gene is TRBJ1-1, the V gene TRBV2; D is ambiguous. Germline V gene sequence: CDR1 SNHLY, CDR2 FYNNEI. V lost 7 bases to trimming and J lost 4 bases, with 22 bases between them. CDR3 length equals 16 residues. CDR3 coding DNA: TGTGCCAGCATACCCAACTTTTACCGGGTACTCACTGAAGCTTTCTTT. It yields the protein CASIPNFYRVLTEAFF. The full variable domain, with the rest looked up from reference TRBV2 and TRBJ1-1, is EPEVTQTPSHQVTQMGQEVILRCVPISNHLYFYWYRQILGQKVEFLVSFYNNEISEKSEIFDDQFSVERPDGSNFTLKIRSTKLEDSAMYFCASIPNFYRVLTEAFFGQGTRLTVV.

DNA of the CDR3: TGTGCCAGCAGTGAAAGGTTCCTATGGACAGCCAACACTGAAGCTTTCTTT. Its protein product is CASSERFLWTANTEAFF. The chain links TRBV2 to TRBJ1-1, with a tentative D call TRBD1 (6 bases). The V and J ends lost 2 bases and 2 bases respectively, with 18 bases between them. This CDR3 region has 17 residues. CDR1 and CDR2 (germline): SNHLY, FYNNEI.

The chain is built from TRBV5-1 and TRBJ2-7, with D possibly matching TRBD1 (6 bases). V lost 2 bases and J 7 bases, leaving 13 bases between the germline ends. Germline CDR1 reads SGHRS; CDR2 reads YFSETQ. The CDR3 is made up of 13 amino acids. The CDR3 nucleotides are TGCGCCAGCAGCTTATCAGGGGCGAGGGAGCAGTACTTC. This sequence encodes CASSLSGAREQYF.

The V and J genes are TRBV2 and TRBJ2-1; D unclear. Trimming cost V 2 bases and J 2 bases, with 7 bases left between them. The germline CDR1 and CDR2 sequences are SNHLY and FYNNEI. The CDR3 contains 14 residues. In DNA form, the CDR3 reads TGTGCCAGCAGTGAAATCCTAACCTACAATGAGCAGTTCTTC. Residues: CASSEILTYNEQFF.

The chain couples TRBV5-6 to TRBJ2-7, with a possible D match to TRBD1 (5 bases). In germline, CDR1 is SGHDT, CDR2 YYEEEE. The CDR3 runs 13 residues. V lost 7 bases and J 0 bases, leaving 11 bases between the germline ends. The chain's CDR3 is CASVGRDSYEQYF. DNA for the CDR3: TGTGCCAGCGTTGGCAGGGACTCCTACGAGCAGTACTTC.

The chain combines TRBV19 with TRBJ1-5; the D gene is possibly TRBD1 (6 bases). The germline gives CDR1 LNHDA, CDR2 SQIVND (reference sequence). V lost 3 bases to trimming and J lost 9 bases, with 21 bases between them. The CDR3 is made up of 16 amino acids. Written as DNA, the CDR3 is TGTGCCAGTAGTATTAGGGAGACAGGCGGTACGGGGCCCCAGCATTTT. It specifies CASSIRETGGTGPQHF.

The V and J genes are TRBV7-9 and TRBJ2-4, with D unresolved. From germline, CDR1 is SEHNR and CDR2 FQNEAQ (reference sequence). V was shortened by 5 bases and J by 1 base, with 12 bases between the two germline ends. The CDR3 runs to 15 residues. For the CDR3, the DNA is TGTGCCAGCAGCCACTCACCTCCGGCCAAAAACATTCAGTACTTC. It is translated as CASSHSPPAKNIQYF.

CDR3 DNA: TGTGCCAGCAGAACAGGGAACACTGAAGCTTTCTTT. Amino acid sequence: CASRTGNTEAFF. The chain combines TRBV6-1 with TRBJ1-1, with D possibly TRBD1 on 5 matching bases. V was shortened by 6 bases and J by 1 base, with 6 bases between the two germline ends. The CDR3 totals 12 residues. Germline V gene sequence: CDR1 MNHNS, CDR2 SASEGT.

V is TRBV19 and J is TRBJ1-1, with 8 positions matching TRBD1. Per the germline V gene, CDR1 is LNHDA and CDR2 is SQIVND (reference sequence). V was pared by 3 bases and J by 4 bases, with 19 bases of the junction left unmatched. The length of the CDR3 is 19 residues. The CDR3 coding sequence is TGTGCCAGTAGTATGGCCTCCTACCGCACACAGGGGGTACCCACTGAAGCTTTCTTT. Protein sequence: CASSMASYRTQGVPTEAFF. Full variable domain (rest looked up from reference TRBV19 and TRBJ1-1): DGGITQSPKYLFRKEGQNVTLSCEQNLNHDAMYWYRQDPGQGLRLIYYSQIVNDFQKGDIAEGYSVSREKKESFPLTVTSAQKNPTAFYLCASSMASYRTQGVPTEAFFGQGTRLTVV.

The chain carries TRBV30 and TRBJ1-5; D perhaps matches TRBD1 (6 bases). The germline V gene encodes CDR1 GTSNPN and CDR2 SVGIG (reference sequence). This CDR3 comprises 14 residues. V lost 0 bases and J lost 1, with 7 bases in between. CDR3 protein: CAWSVGQSNQPQHF. The CDR3 DNA sequence: TGTGCCTGGAGTGTAGGACAGAGCAATCAGCCCCAGCATTTT.

V is TRBV7-2 and J is TRBJ2-5; D is possibly TRBD2 (6 bases). Germline V lookup: CDR1 SGHTA, CDR2 FQGNSA. This CDR3 has 13 residues. V lost 3 bases and J 7 bases, leaving 12 bases between the germline ends. In DNA, the CDR3 is TGTGCCAGCAGCTTGCGGCAGGGAGGGACCCAGTACTTC. It translates to CASSLRQGGTQYF.

This chain joins TRBV10-2 and TRBJ2-7; D unresolved. Germline loops: CDR1 WSHSY, CDR2 SAAADI. V shed 7 bases and J shed 0 bases, with 19 bases lying between them. This CDR3 comprises 16 residues. CDR3 nucleotides: TGCGCCAGCACCGAGCCCGAGGTTGGAATCTCCTACGAGCAGTACTTC. It translates to CASTEPEVGISYEQYF.

The chain employs TRBV6-1 and TRBJ1-2; D may be TRBD1 (6 bases). The V gene lost 3 bases and the J gene lost 2 bases, with 16 bases spanning the gap. In germline, CDR1 is MNHNS, CDR2 SASEGT. The CDR3 spans 16 residues. The CDR3: CASSDWRGRLNYGYTF. For the CDR3, the DNA is TGTGCCAGCAGTGATTGGCGGGGGCGACTCAACTATGGCTACACCTTC.

This chain connects TRBV5-4 to TRBJ1-1; D is unresolved. The germline V and J ends were trimmed by 0 bases and 3 bases, with 6 bases remaining between them. The germline V gene encodes CDR1 SGHNT and CDR2 YYREEE (reference sequence). This CDR3 spans 13 amino acids. The CDR3 loop is CASSLDIDTEAFF. CDR3 coding DNA: TGTGCCAGCAGCTTGGACATCGACACTGAAGCTTTCTTT.

In nucleotides, the CDR3 is TGCAGTGCAGGCGTAGCCAACGAGCAGTACTTC. Protein sequence: CSAGVANEQYF. The chain employs TRBV20-1 and TRBJ2-7; D gene uncertain. The CDR3 totals 11 residues. V was clipped by 6 bases and J by 5 bases, with 11 bases between them. Germline V gene sequence: CDR1 DFQATT, CDR2 SNEGSKA (reference sequence).

The chain carries TRBV12-5 and TRBJ1-2, with 11 bases fitting TRBD1. There are 12 residues in the CDR3. Germline V lookup: CDR1 LGHNT, CDR2 FRNRAP. V dropped 6 bases and J dropped 7; count of bases not matched to a gene: 1. CDR3 loop: CASGDRGLGYTF. For the CDR3, the DNA is TGTGCTAGTGGGGACAGGGGGCTTGGCTACACCTTC. The full variable domain, rest sourced from reference TRBV12-5 and TRBJ1-2, is DARVTQTPRHKVTEMGQEVTMRCQPILGHNTVFWYRQTMMQGLELLAYFRNRAPLDDSGMPKDRFSAEMPDATLATLKIQPSEPRDSAVYFCASGDRGLGYTFGSGTRLTVV.

The chain's CDR3 is CASSARGGRVADTQYF. In DNA, the CDR3 is TGTGCCAGCAGTGCCCGGGGCGGGAGGGTAGCAGATACGCAGTATTTT. The chain recombines TRBV2 with TRBJ2-3, with TRBD2 identical over 9 bases. V shed 4 bases and J 4 bases; nucleotides not matched to a gene: 9. Germline assignment: CDR1 SNHLY and CDR2 FYNNEI. This CDR3 region has 16 residues.

J is TRBJ1-5 and V is TRBV18; the match to TRBD1 covers 7 bases. Per germline, CDR1 KGHSH and CDR2 LQKENI. The ends lost 6 bases at V and 4 bases at J; junction bases unmatched: 3. The CDR3 spans 13 residues. The CDR3 nucleotides read TGTGCCAGCTCTTCAGGGGGGAATCAGCCCCAGCATTTT. Its protein product is CASSSGGNQPQHF.

CDR3 amino acids: CASSRLDRDPYNEQFF. CDR3 coding DNA: TGCGCCAGCAGCAGGCTGGACAGGGACCCCTACAATGAGCAGTTCTTC. The chain combines TRBV5-1 with TRBJ2-1; 8 bases are a match to TRBD1. The CDR3 totals 16 residues. Losses at the gene ends were 4 bases for V and 2 bases for J; bases not matched to a gene: 8. Germline CDR1 reads SGHRS; CDR2 reads YFSETQ.

This chain joins TRBV7-2 and TRBJ1-5; 8 nucleotides line up with TRBD1. The CDR3 spans 16 residues. Losses at the gene ends were 5 bases for V and 3 bases for J; bases not matched to a gene: 9. From germline, CDR1 is SGHTA and CDR2 FQGNSA. This CDR3 reads CASSLTGTGYNQPQHF. The CDR3 DNA reads as TGTGCCAGCAGCCTCACCGGGACAGGTTACAATCAGCCCCAGCATTTT.

The chain links TRBV11-3 to TRBJ2-1, with D perhaps TRBD1 (5 bases). CDR3 size: 15 residues. The V and J ends lost 0 bases and 9 bases respectively, with 15 bases between them. CDR1 is SGHNT and CDR2 is YENEEA in the germline V gene. The CDR3 loop is CASSLDGYRPGEQFF. The CDR3 DNA is TGTGCCAGCAGCTTAGATGGGTACAGGCCAGGTGAGCAGTTCTTC.

The chain joins TRBV4-1 to TRBJ2-7, with D maybe TRBD2 (5 bases). V was trimmed by 4 bases and J by 5 bases, leaving 12 bases between them. CDR1 and CDR2 from the germline V gene are MGHRA and YSYEKL. The CDR3 runs 13 residues. The CDR3 is CASSPRAGDEQYF. CDR3 bases: TGCGCCAGCAGCCCGAGGGCCGGTGACGAGCAGTACTTC.

The V and J genes are TRBV19 and TRBJ1-3, with 8 bases identical to TRBD1. Germline lookup yields CDR1 LNHDA and CDR2 SQIVND (reference sequence). The trim removed 3 bases at V and 0 bases at J, leaving 4 bases unmatched. The CDR3 contains 16 residues. CDR3 in amino acids: CASSISGQGSGNTIYF. CDR3 in DNA: TGTGCCAGTAGTATCTCCGGACAGGGCTCTGGAAACACCATATATTTT.

The chain recombines TRBV7-9 with TRBJ2-3; no clear D gene. The CDR3 runs 15 residues. CDR1 and CDR2 (germline): SEHNR, FQNEAQ (reference sequence). V was clipped by 4 bases and J by 2 bases, with 13 bases between them. CDR3 coding DNA: TGTGCCAGCAGCTACAGCCCCGGCAACACAGATACGCAGTATTTT. Protein product: CASSYSPGNTDTQYF.

The chain combines TRBV4-2 with TRBJ1-5; 9 bases match TRBD1. The germline V gene has CDR1 LGHNA and CDR2 YNFKEQ. The trim removed 1 base at V and 4 bases at J, leaving 2 bases unmatched. The length of the CDR3 is 15 residues. CDR3 in amino acids: CASSQGTGVNQPQHF. DNA for the CDR3: TGTGCCAGCAGCCAAGGGACAGGGGTAAATCAGCCCCAGCATTTT.

The rearrangement joins TRBV6-5 to TRBJ2-2, with D perhaps matching TRBD2 (7 bases). Germline lookup yields CDR1 MNHEY and CDR2 SVGAGI. Trimming stripped 1 base from V and 1 base from J, with 10 bases between. CDR3 size: 16 residues. CDR3 nucleotide sequence: TGTGCCAGCAGTTACTTGGGGGGGCGGAACACCGGGGAGCTGTTTTTT. The encoded protein is CASSYLGGRNTGELFF.

The chain links TRBV5-4 to TRBJ1-4; D perhaps matches TRBD1 (6 bases). Germline-derived CDR1 and CDR2 are SGHNT and YYREEE (reference sequence). The CDR3 is 15 residues long. The V end lost 2 bases, the J end lost 4 bases, and 12 bases lay between the germline ends. The CDR3 DNA is TGTGCCAGCAGCTTTAGGAGCAGGGGTAATGAAAAACTGTTTTTT. This codes for CASSFRSRGNEKLFF.

The J gene is TRBJ1-4, the V gene TRBV29-1; D is undetermined. CDR3 length: 13 amino acids. Germline assignment: CDR1 SQVTM and CDR2 ANQGSEA. V was trimmed by 2 bases and J by 2 bases, leaving 6 bases between them. The CDR3 spells CSVESGTNEKLFF. The CDR3 coding sequence is TGCAGCGTTGAATCCGGGACTAATGAAAAACTGTTTTTT. The variable domain in full, with the rest retrieved from reference TRBV29-1 and TRBJ1-4, is SAVISQKPSRDICQRGTSLTIQCQVDSQVTMMFWYRQQPGQSLTLIATANQGSEATYESGFVIDKFPISRPNLTFSTLTVSNMSPEDSSIYLCSVESGTNEKLFFGSGTQLSVL.

The chain joins TRBV5-4 to TRBJ2-3, with 7 bases matching TRBD2. Germline V gene data show CDR1 as SGHNT and CDR2 as YYREEE (reference sequence). The CDR3 runs 17 residues. The trim removed 0 bases at V and 0 bases at J, leaving 7 bases unmatched. CDR3 in DNA: TGTGCCAGCAGCTTGGCCGGTCTAGCGGAGAGCACAGATACGCAGTATTTT. Amino acids: CASSLAGLAESTDTQYF.